This TCR beta chain came from a study of cytomegalovirus exposure and HLA in healthy donors. Across the whole study: The study placed 80% to 90% of its 350 to 400 genotyped donors in the Caucasian-associated ancestry cluster.

General study findings and limits: Analyzed later, association rates of TCRs varied across HLA loci, with DRB1 most and HLA-C fewest. When presence/absence was analysed, sequencing depth was taken to be roughly uniform across donors.

The study ran its PCR with 60 Vbeta and 13 Jbeta primers. Profiled with immunoSEQ multiplex PCR; TCRdb holds only in-frame clones, not every one. Seen here are nearly 200,000 clones, 70% to 85% observed once, and the top ten hold about 0.1%. Per the germline V gene, CDR1 is SGHAT and CDR2 is FQNNGV. The CDR3 is made up of 14 amino acids. Trimming took off 2 bases at V and 4 bases at J, with 11 bases between the two ends. Details on this clone: What it recognizes is unknown. This same CDR3 is encoded by further DNA sequences in the sample.

The V gene is TRBV11-2, the J gene TRBJ2-5; no definite D call. This sequence originates from a boy aged 2 to 9 in good health and CMV-seronegative. Sample: PBMCs. CDR3 sequence reads: CASSLTTPRETQYF. CDR3 coding DNA: TGTGCCAGCAGCTTAACTACCCCCCGAGAGACCCAGTACTTC.